These 9 T cell receptor beta chains share one sample of origin, sequenced in a study of beta chain features in type 1 diabetes. As every portion of the isolated RNA was reverse transcribed, the sequencing read expressed TCRB transcripts. Using immunoSEQ multiplex PCR, the repertoire was profiled, and TCRdb retains in-frame clones only, with some absent. The profile shows 38,000 or so clones, 55% to 70% of them singletons. The sequencing input was Tregs from blood. These receptors all stem from a woman aged 25 to 45 in good health.

The rearrangement joins TRBV30 to TRBJ2-5; 8 nucleotides align to TRBD1. Near its end, the DNA agrees better with TRBJ2-7, so the J call may be wrong. Germline CDR1 reads GTSNPN; CDR2 reads SVGIG (reference sequence). There are 15 residues in the CDR3. The CDR3 sequence: CAWSVPGQGKYEQYF. The CDR3 DNA reads TGTGCCTGGAGTGTACCCGGACAGGGAAAGTACGAGCAGTACTTC.

This CDR3 reads CASSFRGSYNEQFF. In nucleotides, the CDR3 is TGTGCCAGCAGTTTCCGCGGGTCCTACAATGAGCAGTTCTTC. This chain connects TRBV27 to TRBJ2-1, with TRBD2 as a possible D gene (5 bases). The CDR3 covers 14 residues. From germline, CDR1 is MNHEY and CDR2 SMNVEV (reference sequence). Trimming took 3 bases from V and 1 from J, leaving 7 bases between them.

The rearrangement uses TRBV7-3 and TRBJ1-2; D is perhaps TRBD1 (5 bases). Between the trimmed V and J ends, which lost 5 bases and 2 bases, there was a span of 24 bases. Germline V gene sequence: CDR1 SGHTA, CDR2 FQGTGA. The CDR3 has 18 residues. The CDR3 region has the DNA TGTGCCAGCAGCCACTACACCAGGGTTGAGGAACGGAACTATGGCTACACCTTC. Protein product: CASSHYTRVEERNYGYTF.

This clone was detected once. V usage is TRBV29-1 and J usage is TRBJ2-7; 7 bases align to TRBD1. From germline, CDR1 is SQVTM and CDR2 ANQGSEA. The ends lost 3 bases at V and 1 base at J; junction bases unmatched: 6. The CDR3 loop spans 14 amino acids. The CDR3 DNA is TGCAGCGTTGAGTTTGGGACAGTTTCCTACGAGCAGTACTTC. Translated: CSVEFGTVSYEQYF.

The gene calls are TRBV10-3 and TRBJ2-4, with 12 bases identical to TRBD2. V lost 2 bases and J lost 1; bases outside the gene matches: 6. This CDR3 contains 18 residues. Germline V gene lookup returns CDR1 ENHRY and CDR2 SYGVKD. The chain's CDR3 is CAISEMSSGRAAKNIQYF. The CDR3 nucleotides are TGTGCCATCAGTGAGATGTCTAGCGGGAGGGCGGCCAAAAACATTCAGTACTTC.

The V and J genes are TRBV29-1 and TRBJ2-1; weak D call: TRBD2 (7 bases). The CDR3 is 17 amino acids. Germline V lookup: CDR1 SQVTM, CDR2 ANQGSEA. CDR3 sequence reads: CSGMGGRGSGAGNEQFF. The CDR3 bases are TGCAGTGGAATGGGGGGGCGCGGGTCGGGAGCTGGAAATGAGCAGTTCTTC.

V and J are TRBV11-2 and TRBJ2-3; perhaps TRBD1 as D (5 bases). The CDR3 has 13 residues. CDR1 and CDR2 (germline): SGHAT, FQNNGV. Trimming shortened V by 1 base and J by 4 bases, and 6 bases separated the two germline ends. The CDR3 DNA reads as TGTGCCAGCAGCTTAGCAGGGCCAGATACGCAGTATTTT. Amino acids: CASSLAGPDTQYF.

By proportion, this clone is large. V is TRBV7-9 and J is TRBJ1-2; D remains ambiguous. The V end lost 5 bases, the J end lost 5 bases, and 12 bases lay between the germline ends. Germline CDR1 SEHNR, CDR2 FQNEAQ (reference sequence). The length of the CDR3 is 13 residues. The CDR3 loop is CASSPGGMYGYTF. For the CDR3, the DNA is TGTGCCAGCAGCCCCGGCGGCATGTATGGCTACACCTTC. Complete variable domain (other parts from reference TRBV7-9 and TRBJ1-2): DTGVSQNPRHKITKRGQNVTFRCDPISEHNRLYWYRQTLGQGPEFLTYFQNEAQLEKSRLLSDRFSAERPKGSFSTLEIQRTEQGDSAMYLCASSPGGMYGYTFGSGTRLTVV.

This clone was seen a handful of times. The CDR3 protein is CASSWAFSSYNEQFF. DNA of the CDR3: TGCGCCAGCAGCTGGGCCTTCAGCTCCTACAATGAGCAGTTCTTC. The rearrangement links TRBV4-3 to TRBJ2-1; D ambiguous. This CDR3 region has 15 residues. CDR1 LGHNA and CDR2 YSLEER come from the germline V gene. Trimming cost V 5 bases and J 0 bases, with 11 bases left between them.